The sequence of this T cell receptor (beta chain) was determined in a study of response to subunit inactivated influenza vaccine. Study conclusions and caveats: T cells newly recruited by each seasonal influenza vaccination are few, the authors suggested.

The CDR3 loop spans 13 amino acids. Germline CDR1 and CDR2: LNHNV and YYDKDF (reference sequence). Trimming shortened V by 0 bases and J by 4 bases, and 6 bases separated the two germline ends. This clonotype was counted at least ten times. Its matching antigen is unknown. TCRdb passed the RT-PCR reads through MiXCR, listing each CDR3 protein once. The table lists 200,000 to 300,000 distinct CDR3 sequences, over 9% of them singletons. Sequencing used non-naive T cells sorted from PBMCs, obtained 14 to 15 days before vaccination. The chain recombines TRBV15 with TRBJ2-5; D is unresolved. The TCR sequence derives from a man aged 45-60 years who received an inactivated influenza vaccine. CDR3 nucleotides: TGTGCCACCAGCAGAGATAGAGGAGAGACCCAGTACTTC. Residues: CATSRDRGETQYF.